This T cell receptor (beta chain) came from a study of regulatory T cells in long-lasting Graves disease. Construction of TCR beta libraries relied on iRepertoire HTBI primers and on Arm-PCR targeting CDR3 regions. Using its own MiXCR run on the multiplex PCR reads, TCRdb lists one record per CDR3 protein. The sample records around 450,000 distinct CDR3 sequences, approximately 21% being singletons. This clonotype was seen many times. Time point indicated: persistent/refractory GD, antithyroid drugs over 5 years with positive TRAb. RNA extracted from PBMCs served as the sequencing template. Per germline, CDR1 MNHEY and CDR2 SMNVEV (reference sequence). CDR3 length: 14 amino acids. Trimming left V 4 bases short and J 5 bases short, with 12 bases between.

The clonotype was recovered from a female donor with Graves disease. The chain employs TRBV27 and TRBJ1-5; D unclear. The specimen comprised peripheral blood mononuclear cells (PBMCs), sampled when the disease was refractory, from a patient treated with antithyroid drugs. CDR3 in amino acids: CASSSLGPYQPQHF. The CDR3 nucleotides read TGTGCCAGCAGTTCACTAGGCCCTTATCAGCCCCAGCATTTT.